These T cell receptor beta chains were read from a single sample in a study of glioma-infiltrating T cells after dendritic cell vaccination. Clones were read by immunoSEQ multiplex PCR, and TCRdb kept only the in-frame ones, dropping some. The sample holds about 67,000 clones; 81% are singletons and the top ten take 6.5% to 10%. The specimen was blood, collected before dendritic cell vaccination. The receptors stem from a human donor with glioblastoma. Both conserved end residues are part of each CDR3. Each record gives: clone size, J gene, D gene, V gene, CDR3 DNA, CDR3 protein. A D gene is named only where the DNA matches it firmly. Clone size is shown for a subset of rows, as once, few, many or a class of expanded clone.

- TRBJ2-3 TRBD2 TRBV9 TGTGCCAGCAGCGTCCCTAGCGGGGATACGCAGTATTTT CASSVPSGDTQYF
- TRBJ2-5 - TRBV5-4 TGTGCCAGCAGCTTTGACAGGCAAGAGACCCAGTACTTC CASSFDRQETQYF
- TRBJ1-5 - TRBV27 TGTGCCAGCAGTTTGGTGCCAGGGCCCCAGCCCCAGCATTTT CASSLVPGPQPQHF
few TRBJ2-2 TRBD2 TRBV4-2 TGTGCCAGCAGCGCCGCCGGGACTAGCGGGGGCCGTAACACCGGGGAGCTGTTTTTT CASSAAGTSGGRNTGELFF
few TRBJ2-3 TRBD2 TRBV30 TGTGCCTGGAGTATGGGACTAGCGGAAAGACAGTATTTT CAWSMGLAERQYF
few TRBJ1-3 - TRBV6-5 TGTGCCAGCACCCGACAGCCAGGAAACACCATATATTTT CASTRQPGNTIYF
many TRBJ1-1 - TRBV27 TGTGCCAGCAGTTTAGACTCTCGAGGGAACACTGAAGCTTTCTTT CASSLDSRGNTEAFF
- TRBJ1-1 TRBD1 TRBV27 TGTGCCAGCAGTTTAGGGACAGCGAACACTGAAGCTTTCTTT CASSLGTANTEAFF
- TRBJ2-7 TRBD1 TRBV7-2 TGTGCCAGCAGCTTGACAGGGGGTCTCTACGAGCAGTACTTC CASSLTGGLYEQYF
- TRBJ1-1 - TRBV10-3 TGTGCCACCCTTAAACAGGGTGGCACTGAAGCTTTCTTT CATLKQGGTEAFF
- TRBJ1-2 - TRBV27 TGTGCCAGCAGTTTAAGGTCCGGGGGTAAGAATGGCTACACCTTC CASSLRSGGKNGYTF
- TRBJ1-4 - TRBV6-5 TGTGCCAGCAGTTACTCCATTAATAGCGGTAATGAAAAACTGTTTTTT CASSYSINSGNEKLFF
- TRBJ1-6 - TRBV4-2 TGTGCCAGCAGCTCGACAGAAAATTCACCCCTCCACTTT CASSSTENSPLHF
- TRBJ2-7 - TRBV7-6 TGTGCCAGCAGCGGGACTGGTAGGAACGAGCAGTACTTC CASSGTGRNEQYF
- TRBJ2-3 TRBD2 TRBV12-5 TGTGCTAGTGGTCTCGGGGGGGGGACAGATACGCAGTATTTT CASGLGGGTDTQYF
- TRBJ2-1 - TRBV4-1 TGCGCCAGCAGCCCGCGCCCGGGGGACGGATACAATGAGCAGTTCTTC CASSPRPGDGYNEQFF
few TRBJ1-3 TRBD1 TRBV5-6 TGTGCCAGCAGCTTGGAGGTTACAGGGGCCTCTGGAAACACCATATATTTT CASSLEVTGASGNTIYF
- TRBJ1-3 - TRBV9 TGTGCCAGCAGCCCCCGCGGCGACCCCTCTGGAAACACCATATATTTT CASSPRGDPSGNTIYF
- TRBJ2-5 TRBD1 TRBV18 TGTGCCAGCTCGCAGGACAGGGAGGTGATAGAGACCCAGTACTTC CASSQDREVIETQYF
once TRBJ1-5 - TRBV27 TGTGCCAGCATTGAAAGGGGGGGTGGGCGGTTGAATCAGCCCCAGCATTTT CASIERGGGRLNQPQHF
- TRBJ1-1 TRBD1 TRBV11-1 TGTGCCAGCAGCTGGACAGGATTTCCTGAAGCTTTCTTT CASSWTGFPEAFF
- TRBJ1-1 TRBD1 TRBV11-2 TGTGCCAGCTTCAGGAGGACAGGGGGCAAGGACACTGAAGCTTTCTTT CASFRRTGGKDTEAFF
- TRBJ1-1 TRBD1 TRBV15 TGTGCCACCAGCACTCCGGGACAGGGCACTGAAGCTTTCTTT CATSTPGQGTEAFF
- TRBJ1-6 - TRBV4-1 TGCGCCAGCAGCCAAGAGGCAGGGAGGCGGAATTCACCCCTCCACTTT CASSQEAGRRNSPLHF